Each of the 10 T cell receptor beta chains below was sequenced from the same sample in a study of Graves' ophthalmopathy and Graves' hyperthyroidism. Amplifying from RNA transcripts, the study obtained TCR beta CDR3 regions. HTBI-primed first-round RT-PCR preceded second-round multiplex PCR. In TCRdb, the multiplex PCR reads were re-called with MiXCR into one record per CDR3 protein. Among 900,000 to 1,200,000 distinct CDR3 sequences listed, about 40% were seen once. The sample was peripheral blood or thyroid tissue (not recorded which). These receptors were taken from an adult man with Graves' hyperthyroidism.

This clonotype was counted a few times. The V gene is TRBV20-1, the J gene TRBJ2-7; D might be TRBD1 or TRBD2, each matching 5 bases. Between the trimmed V and J ends, which lost 4 bases and 2 bases, there was a span of 15 bases. CDR1 is DFQATT and CDR2 is SNEGSKA in the germline V gene (reference sequence). The CDR3 has 14 residues. This CDR3 reads CSATVGDPPYEQYF. The CDR3 DNA reads as TGCAGTGCTACGGTCGGGGACCCCCCCTACGAGCAGTACTTC.

The chain has TRBV7-9 and TRBJ2-7; tentative D call: TRBD1 (5 bases). Germline V CDR1 and CDR2: SEHNR, FQNEAQ (reference sequence). CDR3 length: 14 amino acids. With 7 bases removed from V and 5 bases from J, the gap between germline ends came to 18 bases. The CDR3 is CASTQDQGFDEQYF. The CDR3 nucleotides read TGTGCCAGCACCCAAGATCAGGGTTTTGACGAGCAGTACTTC.

This clonotype was counted many times. CDR3 in DNA: TGTGCCACCGGACGGTGCGGTCAGCCCCAGCATTTT. Translation: CATGRCGQPQHF. The chain links TRBV24-1 to TRBJ1-5; D is uncertain. Germline CDR1 reads KGHDR; CDR2 reads SFDVKD. The CDR3 sequence is 12 residues long. The V end lost 9 bases, the J end lost 6 bases, and 11 bases lay between the germline ends.

To note about this clonotype: A read error may be the cause here, since a much bigger clone is one base away. The J gene is TRBJ2-7, the V gene TRBV10-3; no firm D call. CDR3 length equals 12 residues. Germline-derived CDR1 and CDR2 are ENHRY and SYGVKD. The germline V and J ends were trimmed by 10 bases and 3 bases, with 13 bases remaining between them. The CDR3 nucleotides read TGTGCCACCAGCTATAGCAGCTACGAGCAGTACTTC. It codes for CATSYSSYEQYF.

Turning to this clonotype: Likely a read error: the CDR3 ends without its conserved phenylalanine or tryptophan. The limits of the CDR3 on the DNA are not certain, so only TCRdb's listed CDR3 is given. The V and J genes are TRBV10-3 and TRBJ1-2. A total of 13 residues make up the CDR3, ends included. The germline gives CDR1 ENHRY, CDR2 SYGVKD. The CDR3 reads CAMTQTKEYGYTC.

The rearrangement joins TRBV29-1 to TRBJ2-3; 7 bases agree with TRBD2. V shed 8 bases and J 0 bases; nucleotides not matched to a gene: 5. Per the germline V gene, CDR1 is SQVTM and CDR2 is ANQGSEA. This CDR3 contains 13 residues. CDR3 region: CSSGRDSTDTQYF. In DNA form, the CDR3 reads TGCAGCTCAGGGAGGGACAGCACAGATACGCAGTATTTT.

V is TRBV13 and J is TRBJ2-6; the match to TRBD2 covers 12 bases. V shed 5 bases, J shed 0 bases, and the junction held 5 bases outside the gene matches. The CDR3 totals 18 residues. Germline CDR1 and CDR2: PRHDT and FYEKMQ (reference sequence). The CDR3 sequence is CASSVGLAGDSGANVLTF. In DNA form, the CDR3 reads TGTGCCAGCAGCGTGGGACTAGCGGGCGACTCTGGGGCCAACGTCCTGACTTTC. The whole variable domain, remainder taken from reference TRBV13 and TRBJ2-6, is AAGVIQSPRHLIKEKRETATLKCYPIPRHDTVYWYQQGPGQDPQFLISFYEKMQSDKGSIPDRFSAQQFSDYHSELNMSSLELGDSALYFCASSVGLAGDSGANVLTFGAGSRLTVL.

This clonotype was detected many times. The chain joins TRBV25-1 to TRBJ2-2, with D unresolved. Germline CDR1 MGHDK, CDR2 SYGVNS. V was pared by 0 bases and J by 1 base, with 9 bases between. The CDR3 runs 16 residues. CDR3 loop: CASSEYWQQNTGELFF. Written as DNA, the CDR3 is TGTGCCAGCAGTGAATACTGGCAACAGAACACCGGGGAGCTGTTTTTT.

The chain is built from TRBV10-3 and TRBJ2-7, with 7 bases identical to TRBD1. The germline gives CDR1 ENHRY, CDR2 SYGVKD. The CDR3 sequence is 17 residues long. J gave up 3 bases and V 4 bases, and 15 bases lay outside the gene matches. This chain's CDR3 is CAISGQGSGGSRYEQYF. The CDR3 DNA follows: TGTGCCATCAGTGGACAGGGAAGTGGGGGCTCGCGCTACGAGCAGTACTTC.

The chain couples TRBV10-3 to TRBJ1-1, with D hard to call. Deletions cut 2 bases from V and 4 bases from J, with 5 bases between. The CDR3 runs 12 residues. CDR1 and CDR2 from the germline V gene are ENHRY and SYGVKD. This CDR3 is CAISERTTEAFF. DNA of the CDR3: TGTGCCATCAGTGAGCGGACCACTGAAGCTTTCTTT.